Listed below are T cell receptor beta chains from one sample, sequenced in a study of shared clonotypes between healthy human individuals. Clones were sequenced by immunoSEQ multiplex PCR, and TCRdb holds only the in-frame ones, with some missing. The sample lists hundreds of thousands of clones, roughly 79% occurring once. The material sequenced was PBMCs. These receptors all stem from a woman aged 40 to 50 in good health. Some clones in this sample may be carry-over from other donors' samples. CDR3s include the opening cysteine and the closing phenylalanine or tryptophan. The D gene is left open where the match is weak. Size is omitted from some rows. Given values are once, few, many or a class for expanded clones.

d_gene,j_gene,abundance,v_gene,CDR3aa,CDR3nt
.,TRBJ2-6,.,TRBV7-3,CASSLGLLSSGANVLTF,TGTGCCAGCAGCTTAGGACTGCTTAGCTCTGGGGCCAACGTCCTGACTTTC
.,TRBJ2-3,.,TRBV11-2,CASSLGGPFTDTQYF,TGTGCCAGCAGCTTGGGGGGGCCCTTCACAGATACGCAGTATTTT
.,TRBJ2-3,.,TRBV12-5,CASGRNTDTQYF,TGTGCTAGTGGTCGGAATACAGATACGCAGTATTTT
.,TRBJ1-5,once,TRBV28,CASSLSILSNQPQHF,TGTGCCAGCAGTTTATCCATCTTGAGCAATCAGCCCCAGCATTTT
TRBD1,TRBJ1-4,.,TRBV6-1,CASSSGQGLNEKLFF,TGTGCCAGCAGTAGTGGACAGGGCCTGAATGAAAAACTGTTTTTT
.,TRBJ2-5,.,TRBV12-5,CASGWEDGPLETQYF,TGTGCTAGTGGTTGGGAAGACGGGCCGTTAGAGACCCAGTACTTC
.,TRBJ1-2,.,TRBV7-2,CASSLVWGRNYGYTF,TGTGCCAGCAGCTTAGTTTGGGGGCGAAACTATGGCTACACCTTC
.,TRBJ2-3,.,TRBV11-1,CASSSTDTQYF,TGTGCCAGCAGTTCGACAGATACGCAGTATTTT
.,TRBJ2-1,.,TRBV9,CASSVAPAMYYNEQFF,TGTGCCAGCAGCGTAGCTCCGGCTATGTACTACAATGAGCAGTTCTTC
.,TRBJ2-7,.,TRBV6-6,CASSDSYYEQYF,TGTGCCAGCAGTGACAGTTACTACGAGCAGTACTTC
TRBD1,TRBJ2-6,few,TRBV30,CAWSQGAFGANVLTF,TGTGCCTGGAGTCAGGGGGCGTTTGGGGCCAACGTCCTGACTTTC
.,TRBJ1-3,.,TRBV25-1,CASSLPLGNTIYF,TGTGCCAGCAGCCTTCCTTTGGGAAACACCATATATTTT
.,TRBJ2-3,.,TRBV30,CAWSVNRFRPTQYF,TGTGCCTGGAGTGTAAACCGTTTCCGTCCTACGCAGTATTTT
.,TRBJ1-1,.,TRBV10-3,CAISDGEVTEAFF,TGTGCCATCAGTGACGGGGAAGTGACTGAAGCTTTCTTT
.,TRBJ2-1,.,TRBV18,CASSPEAARTYGEQFF,TGTGCCAGCTCACCGGAGGCCGCAAGAACTTACGGTGAGCAGTTCTTC
.,TRBJ2-2,.,TRBV7-6,CASSLVGDTGELFF,TGTGCCAGCAGCTTAGTTGGGGACACCGGGGAGCTGTTTTTT
.,TRBJ1-2,.,TRBV28,CASSLRTVLSGYTF,TGTGCCAGCAGTTTAAGGACAGTACTTTCCGGCTACACCTTC
TRBD2,TRBJ2-7,.,TRBV6-5,CASSSLGAGDYEQYF,TGTGCCAGCAGTTCCTTGGGAGCGGGAGACTACGAGCAGTACTTC
TRBD2,TRBJ2-7,.,TRBV13,CASSLRGLGASSEQYF,TGTGCCAGCAGCTTAAGAGGACTAGGGGCCTCCAGCGAGCAGTACTTC
.,TRBJ2-7,.,TRBV19,CASSRKGHGLVYEQYF,TGTGCCAGTAGCCGGAAGGGGCACGGTTTGGTCTACGAGCAGTACTTC
.,TRBJ1-2,few,TRBV14,CASRPVGYTF,TGTGCCAGCCGGCCCGTTGGCTACACCTTC
TRBD1,TRBJ2-7,.,TRBV28,CASSQSGVWDRVYEQYF,TGTGCCAGCAGTCAATCCGGTGTCTGGGACAGGGTTTACGAGCAGTACTTC
TRBD1,TRBJ2-1,.,TRBV4-3,CASSQGRGLYNEQFF,TGCGCCAGCAGCCAAGGCAGGGGGCTCTACAATGAGCAGTTCTTC
.,TRBJ1-1,few,TRBV5-6,CASSANPSRRGTEAFF,TGTGCCAGCAGCGCTAACCCGTCCCGAAGGGGCACTGAAGCTTTCTTT
TRBD1,TRBJ1-5,.,TRBV10-3,CAISRDSSRGGNQPQHF,TGTGCCATCAGTCGGGACAGCTCCCGAGGAGGCAATCAGCCCCAGCATTTT
.,TRBJ2-2,.,TRBV11-2,CASSRTLGGELFF,TGTGCCAGCAGCCGGACCCTCGGCGGGGAGCTGTTTTTT
.,TRBJ1-1,.,TRBV28,CASSTRGEETEAFF,TGTGCCAGCAGTACTAGGGGAGAAGAGACTGAAGCTTTCTTT
.,TRBJ2-1,many,TRBV2,CARLGGNGNEQFF,TGTGCCAGGTTGGGGGGAAATGGGAATGAGCAGTTCTTC
TRBD1,TRBJ2-1,few,TRBV7-9,CASRITGTGNYNEQFF,TGTGCCAGCCGCATTACCGGGACAGGGAACTACAATGAGCAGTTCTTC
TRBD2,TRBJ2-1,.,TRBV5-1,CASSLDGTSGSSYNEQFF,TGCGCCAGCAGCTTGGACGGGACTAGCGGGAGCTCCTACAATGAGCAGTTCTTC
.,TRBJ1-4,.,TRBV28,CASSLFGKLFF,TGTGCCAGCAGTTTATTTGGAAAACTGTTTTTT
.,TRBJ2-5,.,TRBV28,CASSPGVGVYQETQYF,TGTGCCAGCAGTCCCGGGGTAGGGGTGTACCAAGAGACCCAGTACTTC
.,TRBJ2-2,.,TRBV30,CAWSARALDTGELFF,TGTGCCTGGAGTGCCCGGGCCCTGGACACCGGGGAGCTGTTTTTT
TRBD2,TRBJ2-3,.,TRBV18,CASSPSAGVADTQYF,TGTGCCAGCTCACCATCAGCGGGAGTAGCAGATACGCAGTATTTT
TRBD2,TRBJ2-3,.,TRBV27,CASSLGTSGTDTQYF,TGTGCCAGCAGTTTAGGGACTAGCGGCACAGATACGCAGTATTTT
.,TRBJ2-7,.,TRBV2,CASSEYGPSYEQYF,TGTGCCAGCAGTGAATACGGACCTTCCTACGAGCAGTACTTC
.,TRBJ2-1,few,TRBV6-1,CASTTDLGNEQFF,TGTGCCAGCACCACGGACCTCGGGAATGAGCAGTTCTTC
TRBD2,TRBJ2-2,.,TRBV28,CASSLPREGVGELFF,TGTGCCAGCAGTTTACCGCGGGAGGGGGTCGGGGAGCTGTTTTTT
.,TRBJ1-2,once,TRBV10-2,CATGAGGLYGYTF,TGCGCCACTGGGGCGGGGGGTCTCTATGGCTACACCTTC
.,TRBJ1-4,.,TRBV28,CASSLWFEKLFF,TGTGCCAGCAGTTTATGGTTTGAAAAACTGTTTTTT
TRBD2,TRBJ2-1,few,TRBV27,CASTLLGLAGGPGNEQFF,TGTGCCAGCACCTTATTGGGACTAGCGGGAGGGCCGGGCAATGAGCAGTTCTTC
.,TRBJ2-5,.,TRBV10-2,CASSDYPRETQYF,TGCGCCAGCAGTGATTACCCGCGAGAGACCCAGTACTTC
.,TRBJ1-3,.,TRBV7-2,CASSEQGRGNTIYF,TGTGCCAGCAGCGAACAGGGCCGGGGAAACACCATATATTTT
.,TRBJ1-1,.,TRBV19,CASSPPQVGAGTEAFF,TGTGCCAGTAGTCCCCCACAGGTGGGGGCGGGCACTGAAGCTTTCTTT
.,TRBJ1-1,few,TRBV30,CAWSVNRGAEAFF,TGTGCCTGGAGTGTTAACAGAGGGGCTGAAGCTTTCTTT